This TCR beta chain was observed in a study of T cell responses to AZD1222 COVID-19 vaccine. Study-level information: Second-dose schedules of about 4 or about 12 weeks were combined. Study-level points and caveats: Clonal diversity may have been underestimated in mostly white British donors. A reported finding is that nearly half of spike-specific TCRs target unmutated variant regions. Vaccine-associated CD4 TCRs spanned spike, dominant at 160-218 and 743-854.

Profiling relied on immunoSEQ multiplex PCR, and the TCRdb table lists in-frame clones only, not all of them. In the table there are around 200,000 clones, 70% to 90% of which are singletons. This clone was recorded once. Antigen unknown. Its ends do not fully match the called genes, so a read error is possible. The input for sequencing was peripheral blood, taken on day 0 of AZD1222 vaccination. This receptor was identified in an adult in good health.

CDR3 in amino acids: CASSQDLPQRETQYF. In DNA, the CDR3 is TGTGCTAGCAGCCAAGACTTGCCCCAACGGGAGACCCAGTACTTC. The chain employs TRBV7-7 and TRBJ2-5, with D unresolved. In germline, CDR1 is SSHAT, CDR2 FNYEAQ (reference sequence). The CDR3 has 15 residues.